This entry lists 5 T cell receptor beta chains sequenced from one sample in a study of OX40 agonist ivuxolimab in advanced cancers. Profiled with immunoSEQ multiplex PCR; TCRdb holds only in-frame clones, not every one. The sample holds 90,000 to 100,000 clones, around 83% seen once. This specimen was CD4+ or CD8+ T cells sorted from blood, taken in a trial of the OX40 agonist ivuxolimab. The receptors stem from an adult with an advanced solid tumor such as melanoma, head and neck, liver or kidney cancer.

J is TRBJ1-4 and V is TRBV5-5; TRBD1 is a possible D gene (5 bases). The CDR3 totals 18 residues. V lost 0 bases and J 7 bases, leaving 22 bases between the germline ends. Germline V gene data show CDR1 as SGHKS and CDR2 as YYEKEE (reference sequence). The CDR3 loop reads CASSLGPADDSGGEKLFF. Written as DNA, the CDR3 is TGTGCCAGCAGCTTGGGTCCCGCCGACGACAGTGGCGGTGAAAAACTGTTTTTT.

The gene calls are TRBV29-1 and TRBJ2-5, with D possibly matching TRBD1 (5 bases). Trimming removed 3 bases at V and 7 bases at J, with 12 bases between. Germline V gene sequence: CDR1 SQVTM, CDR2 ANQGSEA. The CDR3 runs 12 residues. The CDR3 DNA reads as TGCAGCGTTGACAGGGAACTCGGGACCCAGTACTTC. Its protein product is CSVDRELGTQYF. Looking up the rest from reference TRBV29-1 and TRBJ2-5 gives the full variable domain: SAVISQKPSRDICQRGTSLTIQCQVDSQVTMMFWYRQQPGQSLTLIATANQGSEATYESGFVIDKFPISRPNLTFSTLTVSNMSPEDSSIYLCSVDRELGTQYFGPGTRLLVL.

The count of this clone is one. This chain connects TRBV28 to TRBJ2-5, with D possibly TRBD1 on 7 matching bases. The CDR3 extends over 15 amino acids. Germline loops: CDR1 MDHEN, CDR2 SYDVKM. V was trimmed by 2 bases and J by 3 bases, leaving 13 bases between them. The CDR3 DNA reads TGTGCCAGCAGTTTAGTGGACAGGAGGGAAGAGACCCAGTACTTC. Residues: CASSLVDRREETQYF.

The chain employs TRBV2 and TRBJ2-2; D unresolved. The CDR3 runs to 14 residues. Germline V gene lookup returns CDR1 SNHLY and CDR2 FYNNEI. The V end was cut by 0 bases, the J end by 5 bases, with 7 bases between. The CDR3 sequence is CASSEASWTGELFF. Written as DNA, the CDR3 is TGTGCCAGCAGTGAAGCGTCATGGACCGGGGAGCTGTTTTTT.

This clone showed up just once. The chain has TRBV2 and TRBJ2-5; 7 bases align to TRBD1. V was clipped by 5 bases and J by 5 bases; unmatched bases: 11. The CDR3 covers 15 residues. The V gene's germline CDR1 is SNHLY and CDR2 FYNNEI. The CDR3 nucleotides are TGTGCCAGCAGTTTCACGACAGGGTCGGGGGAGACCCAGTACTTC. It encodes CASSFTTGSGETQYF.